This T cell receptor beta chain emerged from a study of blood T cell repertoires in COVID-19. The overall study: Specimens from acute and convalescent COVID-19 originated in the United States, Italy and Spain. PBMCs, B-cell-depleted T cells, or T cells provided the cDNA or gDNA that made up the material.

This clone was picked up one time. Germline V gives CDR1 LGHNA, CDR2 YSLEER. V was clipped by 0 bases and J by 8 bases, with 14 bases between them. The length of the CDR3 is 15 residues. Authors' analysis steps: Nucleated cell counts were estimated from reference gene primer amplification. The data were produced by immunoSEQ multiplex PCR, yet TCRdb's version contains in-frame clones alone and is incomplete. D and trimming come from the DNA, and the V and J calls and clone size come from that table. This sample has roughly 160,000 clones; roughly 84% occur once, and the top ten carry over 12%. The specimen sequenced was peripheral blood. This clonotype was obtained from a man younger than 30 with active or convalescent COVID-19. The genes are TRBV4-3 and TRBJ2-1; a weak D match, TRBD1 (6 bases). CDR3 residues: CASSQELAGADEQFF. DNA of the CDR3: TGCGCCAGCAGCCAAGAGCTGGCAGGGGCCGATGAGCAGTTCTTC.